This entry lists 29 T cell receptor beta chains sequenced from one sample in a study of technical replicates of blood from a handful of donors. Some clones are missing from TCRdb's copy, which holds only in-frame ones; the method was immunoSEQ multiplex PCR. The profile covers tens of thousands of clones, with 96% appearing a single time and 0.3% to 0.35% taken by the ten largest. The source material was T cells isolated from PBMCs. Every receptor here comes from a human donor in good health.

This sequence joins TRBV27 and TRBJ1-3; no firm D call. This CDR3 region has 14 residues. V dropped 2 bases and J dropped 4 bases, with 9 bases sitting between them. Germline assignment: CDR1 MNHEY and CDR2 SMNVEV (reference sequence). CDR3 DNA sequence: TGTGCCAGCAGTTTAAGCCTACAGGGAAACACCATATATTTT. Residues: CASSLSLQGNTIYF.

This chain connects TRBV4-3 to TRBJ2-6, with D tentatively TRBD1 (6 bases). V lost 4 bases and J lost 4, with 14 bases in between. Germline V gene sequence: CDR1 LGHNA, CDR2 YSLEER. The CDR3 sequence is 16 residues long. The chain's CDR3 is CASSPGVGVGANVLTF. In DNA form, the CDR3 reads TGCGCCAGCAGCCCAGGGGTAGGGGTCGGGGCCAACGTCCTGACTTTC.

This clone was observed once. The V call is TRBV5-1, the J call TRBJ2-7, with 10 bases aligning to TRBD1. V lost 0 bases and J lost 6; bases outside the gene matches: 6. The V gene's germline CDR1 is SGHRS and CDR2 YFSETQ. The CDR3 spans 15 residues. The CDR3 is CASSLAPGQGREQYF. As DNA, the CDR3 is TGCGCCAGCAGCTTGGCCCCGGGACAGGGGCGCGAGCAGTACTTC.

The gene calls are TRBV9 and TRBJ2-7; 8 nucleotides agree with TRBD2. J gave up 2 bases and V 0 bases, and 1 base lay outside the gene matches. Germline V CDR1 and CDR2: SGDLS, YYNGEE. The CDR3 is made up of 14 amino acids. The CDR3 coding sequence is TGTGCCAGCAGCGTAGACGGGAGGGCCTACGAGCAGTACTTC. This codes for CASSVDGRAYEQYF.

This chain uses TRBV9 with TRBJ1-3; tentative D call: TRBD1 (5 bases). The CDR3 has 14 amino acids. V lost 1 base to trimming and J lost 2 bases, with 7 bases between them. The germline V gene has CDR1 SGDLS and CDR2 YYNGEE. The chain's CDR3 is CASSVNRPGNTIYF. In DNA form, the CDR3 reads TGTGCCAGCAGCGTAAACAGGCCTGGAAACACCATATATTTT.

This clone showed up just once. The chain is built from TRBV7-2 and TRBJ2-2, with D perhaps TRBD1 (9 bases). This CDR3 is 16 amino acids long. V was cut by 5 bases and J by 5 bases, with 18 bases left in between. Germline V lookup: CDR1 SGHTA, CDR2 FQGNSA. The chain's CDR3 is CASSKIAGQGTGELFF. The CDR3 nucleotides read TGTGCCAGCAGCAAAATAGCGGGACAGGGAACCGGGGAGCTGTTTTTT.

V gene TRBV19 combines with J gene TRBJ2-3; D is perhaps TRBD2 (5 bases). CDR3 size: 16 residues. V shed 0 bases and J shed 1 base, with 11 bases lying between them. CDR1 LNHDA and CDR2 SQIVND come from the germline V gene (reference sequence). CDR3 bases: TGTGCCAGTAGTATAGAAGCGGTGTCTGGCACAGATACGCAGTATTTT. Amino acids: CASSIEAVSGTDTQYF.

The chain recombines TRBV30 with TRBJ2-2, with TRBD2 matching over 11 bases. Losses at the gene ends were 2 bases for V and 2 bases for J; bases not matched to a gene: 4. CDR3 length: 16 amino acids. Looked up from germline, CDR1 is GTSNPN and CDR2 is SVGIG (reference sequence). The CDR3: CAWSLGLAGNTGELFF. CDR3 sequence (DNA): TGTGCCTGGAGTTTAGGACTAGCGGGTAACACCGGGGAGCTGTTTTTT.

The table lists this clone with a count of one. The CDR3 is CASSLFHGNTEAFF. CDR3 bases: TGCGCCAGCAGCCTTTTTCACGGGAACACTGAAGCTTTCTTT. The genes are TRBV4-1 and TRBJ1-1; D gene uncertain. Germline loops: CDR1 MGHRA, CDR2 YSYEKL. The CDR3 is made up of 14 amino acids. The V and J ends lost 4 bases and 1 base respectively, with 10 bases between them.

The chain recombines TRBV4-3 with TRBJ2-1; no clear D gene. This CDR3 is built from 14 residues. From germline, CDR1 is LGHNA and CDR2 YSLEER. The V end lost 0 bases, the J end lost 8 bases, and 11 bases lay between the germline ends. CDR3 bases: TGCGCCAGCAGCCAAGATTTGGGCGACGATGAGCAGTTCTTC. Translating gives CASSQDLGDDEQFF.

V and J are TRBV5-1 and TRBJ1-2; the D gene is possibly TRBD1 (6 bases). V was trimmed by 2 bases and J by 4 bases, leaving 12 bases between them. From germline, CDR1 is SGHRS and CDR2 YFSETQ. The CDR3 is made up of 14 amino acids. The CDR3 sequence is CASSFDGGAYGYTF. The DNA of the CDR3 is TGCGCCAGCAGCTTTGATGGGGGGGCCTATGGCTACACCTTC.

This chain connects TRBV4-1 to TRBJ1-2; the D gene is possibly TRBD1 (5 bases). The CDR3 is made up of 15 amino acids. The V gene lost 0 bases and the J gene lost 2 bases, with 10 bases spanning the gap. Germline CDR1 reads MGHRA; CDR2 reads YSYEKL. The CDR3 is CASSQEWTTNYGYTF. The CDR3 coding sequence is TGCGCCAGCAGCCAAGAATGGACAACCAACTATGGCTACACCTTC.

This chain uses TRBV6-5 with TRBJ2-5, with a tentative D call TRBD1 (7 bases). V lost 5 bases and J lost 5, with 15 bases in between. The CDR3 is made up of 14 amino acids. Germline assignment: CDR1 MNHEY and CDR2 SVGAGI. This chain's CDR3 is CASSQLQGRETQYF. CDR3 DNA sequence: TGTGCCAGCAGTCAACTACAGGGGAGGGAGACCCAGTACTTC.

The rearrangement uses TRBV4-3 and TRBJ2-7; 7 nucleotides match TRBD2. The CDR3 consists of 14 residues. Per germline, CDR1 LGHNA and CDR2 YSLEER. Unmatched junction bases numbered 0, after V lost 1 base and J lost 0 bases. In nucleotides, the CDR3 is TGCGCCAGCAGCCAAGGACTAGCCTCCTACGAGCAGTACTTC. Translated, it gives CASSQGLASYEQYF.

The rearrangement uses TRBV6-9 and TRBJ1-1; D is unclear. The CDR3 is 17 residues long. Germline lookup yields CDR1 MNHGY and CDR2 SVAAGI. Trimming left V 1 base short and J 2 bases short, with 17 bases between. The CDR3 DNA sequence: TGTGCCAGCAGTTATTGGGCGTGGGCAACTAGAAACACTGAAGCTTTCTTT. This encodes CASSYWAWATRNTEAFF.

V is TRBV5-1 and J is TRBJ2-3, with a possible D match to TRBD2 (5 bases). This CDR3 contains 13 residues. Germline CDR1 is SGHRS and CDR2 is YFSETQ. Trimming took off 0 bases at V and 11 bases at J, with 13 bases between the two ends. CDR3 residues: CASSLVYDGGQYF. The DNA of the CDR3 is TGCGCCAGCAGCTTGGTATACGACGGAGGGCAGTATTTT. The full variable domain, in which reference TRBV5-1 and TRBJ2-3 provide the parts outside the CDR3, is KAGVTQTPRYLIKTRGQQVTLSCSPISGHRSVSWYQQTPGQGLQFLFEYFSETQRNKGNFPGRFSGRQFSNSRSEMNVSTLELGDSALYLCASSLVYDGGQYFGPGTRLTVL.

V and J are TRBV6-1 and TRBJ2-7; maybe TRBD1 (5 bases). The CDR3 loop spans 17 amino acids. Between the trimmed V and J ends, which lost 2 bases and 0 bases, there was a span of 17 bases. Germline V gives CDR1 MNHNS, CDR2 SASEGT. The CDR3 DNA sequence: TGTGCCAGCAGTGAAATTCGCCCAGGGTACGGCTCCTACGAGCAGTACTTC. As protein: CASSEIRPGYGSYEQYF.

The J gene is TRBJ2-7, the V gene TRBV5-1; the match to TRBD2 covers 7 bases. CDR3 length: 14 amino acids. The V segment lost 2 bases and the J segment 2 bases; nucleotides outside the gene matches: 4. In germline, CDR1 is SGHRS, CDR2 YFSETQ. CDR3 bases: TGCGCCAGCAGCTTTAGCGGGCAAACCTACGAGCAGTACTTC. The encoded protein is CASSFSGQTYEQYF.

This chain links TRBV27 with TRBJ2-1, with 9 bases aligning to TRBD2. V lost 8 bases and J lost 2; bases outside the gene matches: 10. The CDR3 has 16 amino acids. Germline V gives CDR1 MNHEY, CDR2 SMNVEV (reference sequence). Here the CDR3 reads CASRASGTTTYNEQFF. The CDR3 nucleotides are TGTGCCAGCCGGGCTAGCGGGACCACCACCTACAATGAGCAGTTCTTC.

This clone was seen just once. V usage is TRBV6-6 and J usage is TRBJ2-1; D ambiguous. Germline V CDR1 and CDR2: MNHNY, SVGAGI (reference sequence). The CDR3 sequence is 12 residues long. Trimming pared 2 bases from V and 5 bases from J, leaving 4 bases between. The CDR3 sequence: CASSYEDNEQFF. CDR3 coding DNA: TGTGCCAGCAGTTACGAGGACAATGAGCAGTTCTTC.

V is TRBV5-6 and J is TRBJ2-7; possibly TRBD1 for D (6 bases). Germline V lookup: CDR1 SGHDT, CDR2 YYEEEE. The ends were cut back, 4 bases at V and 2 bases at J, with 19 bases in the middle. CDR3 size: 16 residues. CDR3 sequence: CASSQIILTGAYEQYF. CDR3 in DNA: TGTGCCAGCAGCCAGATTATTCTGACAGGAGCCTACGAGCAGTACTTC.

This clone was observed once. The V and J genes are TRBV7-9 and TRBJ2-6; 12 bases align to TRBD2. Germline V CDR1 and CDR2: SEHNR, FQNEAQ (reference sequence). This CDR3 contains 19 residues. V dropped 5 bases and J dropped 4; count of bases not matched to a gene: 12. In nucleotides, the CDR3 is TGTGCCAGCAGCCCTCTAGCGGGAGGGGAATGGGTAGGGGCCAACGTCCTGACTTTC. It is translated as CASSPLAGGEWVGANVLTF.

The gene calls are TRBV7-2 and TRBJ2-2, with D maybe TRBD2 (6 bases). The germline CDR1 and CDR2 sequences are SGHTA and FQGNSA. Trimming stripped 6 bases from V and 1 base from J, with 9 bases between. CDR3 length: 14 residues. The CDR3 DNA reads TGTGCCAGCAGTCGGGACTTGAACACCGGGGAGCTGTTTTTT. As protein: CASSRDLNTGELFF.

The chain has TRBV6-6 and TRBJ2-7, with 7 nucleotides matching TRBD1. The germline gives CDR1 MNHNY, CDR2 SVGAGI (reference sequence). With V trimmed by 2 bases and J by 2 bases, 3 bases remained unmatched. The CDR3 is made up of 14 amino acids. This CDR3 reads CASSYRGPAYEQYF. The CDR3 DNA reads as TGTGCCAGCAGTTACAGGGGGCCCGCCTACGAGCAGTACTTC.

The chain has TRBV27 and TRBJ2-2, with 10 bases lining up with TRBD2. The junction had 10 bases not matched to a gene; V was cut back by 6 bases and J by 6 bases. CDR3 size: 16 residues. Germline V gene sequence: CDR1 MNHEY, CDR2 SMNVEV (reference sequence). CDR3 residues: CASREAGGPYAGELFF. The DNA of the CDR3 is TGTGCCAGCAGGGAAGCGGGAGGGCCTTATGCCGGGGAGCTGTTTTTT.

The rearrangement uses TRBV5-1 and TRBJ2-1; 7 bases agree with TRBD1. This CDR3 region has 13 residues. The ends lost 4 bases at V and 7 bases at J; junction bases unmatched: 5. Germline values: CDR1 SGHRS, CDR2 YFSETQ. CDR3 DNA: TGCGCCAGCAGCAGGTACAGGGGTAATGAGCAGTTCTTC. Translated: CASSRYRGNEQFF.

This rearrangement joins TRBV9 to TRBJ2-5; 9 nucleotides line up with TRBD2. CDR3 length: 16 residues. V dropped 0 bases and J dropped 1; count of bases not matched to a gene: 4. Per germline, CDR1 SGDLS and CDR2 YYNGEE. CDR3 nucleotides: TGTGCCAGCAGCGTAGGTAGCGGGAGTAGCCAAGAGACCCAGTACTTC. This codes for CASSVGSGSSQETQYF.

The chain carries TRBV7-2 and TRBJ2-7, with TRBD2 matching over 10 bases. Germline V gives CDR1 SGHTA, CDR2 FQGNSA. J lost 6 bases, V lost 5 bases, and 10 bases had no gene match. This CDR3 is 15 amino acids long. The CDR3 DNA follows: TGTGCCAGCAGCACCGCCTCTAGCGGGAGATTCGAGCAGTACTTC. Its protein product is CASSTASSGRFEQYF.

In this sample, this clone turned up once. The rearrangement links TRBV29-1 to TRBJ2-3; D may be TRBD2 (6 bases). The CDR3 is 14 residues long. Germline V CDR1 and CDR2: SQVTM, ANQGSEA. The V and J ends lost 3 bases and 4 bases respectively, with 14 bases between them. CDR3 sequence reads: CSVEIRGKPDTQYF. CDR3 nucleotides: TGCAGCGTTGAGATACGGGGGAAACCAGATACGCAGTATTTT.